The 10 T cell receptor beta chains below were found in one sample sequenced in a study of control samples from healthy donors and cancer patients. Libraries were prepared by immunoSEQ multiplex PCR; TCRdb keeps only in-frame clonotypes and omits some of them. Of over 100,000 clones in the sample, 80% to 95% are singletons; the top ten hold over 2%. The specimen sequenced was blood. The receptors were gathered from a woman aged 45 to 65 in good health.

The chain has TRBV4-1 and TRBJ2-7; TRBD1 might be the D (7 bases). Trimming pared 4 bases from V and 4 bases from J, leaving 11 bases between. This CDR3 contains 13 residues. Germline V gene lookup returns CDR1 MGHRA and CDR2 YSYEKL. The CDR3 region has the DNA TGCGCCAGCAGCCGGCAGGGGGGTTACGAGCAGTACTTC. Translation: CASSRQGGYEQYF.

This clone was detected a few times. The J gene is TRBJ2-3, the V gene TRBV6-4, with TRBD2 identical over 10 bases. V lost 3 bases, J lost 2 bases, and 5 bases stayed unmatched. The CDR3 runs to 16 residues. CDR1 and CDR2 from the germline V gene are MRHNA and SNTAGT. This CDR3 is CASSESGGGYTDTQYF. Here the CDR3 DNA reads TGTGCCAGCAGTGAAAGCGGGGGGGGGTACACAGATACGCAGTATTTT.

The gene calls are TRBV5-1 and TRBJ1-2; 10 bases map to TRBD1. Germline CDR1 is SGHRS and CDR2 is YFSETQ. V lost 4 bases and J lost 6; bases outside the gene matches: 6. There are 14 residues in the CDR3. The DNA for the CDR3 is TGCGCCAGCAGCCTAGGACAGGGGGTAGATGGCTACACCTTC. This encodes CASSLGQGVDGYTF.

The count of this clone is one. The V gene is TRBV10-2, the J gene TRBJ2-6; 14 bases are a match to TRBD2. CDR3 length: 17 residues. Trimming at V came to 8 bases and at J to 0 bases, leaving 3 bases not matched to a gene. The V gene's germline CDR1 is WSHSY and CDR2 SAAADI. CDR3 sequence: CASSGLAGGSGANVLTF. CDR3 coding DNA: TGCGCCAGCTCTGGACTAGCGGGAGGCTCTGGGGCCAACGTCCTGACTTTC.

The chain employs TRBV7-9 and TRBJ2-7; TRBD2 agrees at 8 bases. This CDR3 is 16 amino acids long. Germline CDR1 is SEHNR and CDR2 is FQNEAQ (reference sequence). Trimming took 4 bases from V and 6 from J; bases not matched to a gene: 14. The CDR3, as DNA: TGTGCCAGCAGCTCCGGGATAGGCGGGAGGTATTTCGAGCAGTACTTC. It translates to CASSSGIGGRYFEQYF.

This clone appeared a single time. The chain joins TRBV10-2 to TRBJ1-1, with D possibly matching TRBD1 (6 bases). Looked up from germline, CDR1 is WSHSY and CDR2 is SAAADI. The CDR3 is 13 residues long. CDR3 loop: CAGGAGGNTEAFF. The CDR3 region has the DNA TGCGCGGGGGGGGCAGGAGGAAACACTGAAGCTTTCTTT.

This clone was found once. V gene TRBV19 combines with J gene TRBJ2-2; D ambiguous. Germline CDR1 and CDR2: LNHDA and SQIVND (reference sequence). The CDR3 is 15 amino acids. V lost 5 bases and J lost 3, with 13 bases in between. The CDR3 loop is CASSFSLSYTGELFF. DNA for the CDR3: TGTGCCAGTAGTTTCTCCCTATCCTACACCGGGGAGCTGTTTTTT.

This chain uses TRBV2 with TRBJ1-5; D unresolved. The CDR3 is 15 amino acids. V was pared by 6 bases and J by 7 bases, with 19 bases between. CDR1 is SNHLY and CDR2 is FYNNEI in the germline V gene. This CDR3 is CASSLMKGFSQPQHF. For the CDR3, the DNA is TGTGCCAGCAGCCTGATGAAGGGTTTTAGCCAGCCCCAGCATTTT.

This sequence joins TRBV28 and TRBJ2-6; TRBD2 aligns across 10 bases. Germline loops: CDR1 MDHEN, CDR2 SYDVKM. V lost 8 bases to trimming and J lost 0 bases; unmatched junction nucleotides: 4. The CDR3 contains 16 residues. CDR3 nucleotides: TGTGCCAGCGGGACTAGCGCACCCTCTGGGGCCAACGTCCTGACTTTC. Translating it yields CASGTSAPSGANVLTF.

The V and J genes are TRBV21-1 and TRBJ1-6; the listed D gene, TRBD1, was not tested against the DNA. TRBV21-1 is classified as a pseudogene. CDR3 length: 18 residues. The CDR3 region has the DNA TGTGCCAGCAGCAAAGCTTGCGCAGGGCCCCTGTATAATTCACCCCTCCACTTT. Residues: CASSKACAGPLYNSPLHF.